Detailed here is one TCR beta chain. Its antigen is not known. Deletions cut 7 bases from V and 4 bases from J, with 11 bases between. From germline, CDR1 is ENHRY and CDR2 SYGVKD. The CDR3 has 13 residues. These data come from a study of early T cells in non-severe SARS-CoV-2 infection. Researchers tagged individual cDNA molecules with unique molecular identifiers. Using its own MiXCR run on the 5' RACE reads, TCRdb lists one record per CDR3 protein. The sample has roughly 90,000 distinct CDR3 sequences, roughly 14% seen once. Study-wide results and caveats: Missing private and CD4 specificities, VDJdb matching favored anti-spike CD8 responses.

The chain uses TRBV10-3 and TRBJ1-3; the D gene is possibly TRBD1 (6 bases). The origin of this receptor is an adult who was a healthcare worker with PCR-confirmed SARS-CoV-2 infection or an uninfected control (not recorded which). Sequences were obtained from whole blood. In DNA, the CDR3 is TGTGCCATCACTGGGACACCGGGAAACACCATATATTTT. The encoded protein is CAITGTPGNTIYF.